This TCR beta chain was sequenced during a study of blood T cell repertoires in COVID-19. CDR3 size: 14 residues. With 8 bases removed from V and 0 bases from J, the gap between germline ends came to 14 bases. Germline lookup yields CDR1 SGHRS and CDR2 YFSETQ. The data were produced by immunoSEQ multiplex PCR, yet TCRdb's version contains in-frame clones alone and is incomplete. The sample has roughly 220,000 clones, about 84% seen once. This rearrangement joins TRBV5-1 to TRBJ1-1; D is perhaps TRBD1 (6 bases). Sequenced material: PBMCs or T cells enriched from blood (not recorded which). The receptor was derived from a man aged 30 to 45 with acute COVID-19. In nucleotides, the CDR3 is TGCGCCAGTGCAATGGGACAAGTGAACACTGAAGCTTTCTTT. Translated, it gives CASAMGQVNTEAFF.